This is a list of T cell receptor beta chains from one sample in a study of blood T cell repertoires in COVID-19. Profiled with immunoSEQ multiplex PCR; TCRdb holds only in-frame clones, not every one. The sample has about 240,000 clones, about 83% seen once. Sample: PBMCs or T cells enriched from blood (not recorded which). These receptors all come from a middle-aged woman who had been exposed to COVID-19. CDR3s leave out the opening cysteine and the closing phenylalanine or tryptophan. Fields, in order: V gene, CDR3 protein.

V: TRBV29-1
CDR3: SVPRGTEAF

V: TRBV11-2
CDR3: ASSLYRGPSYEQY

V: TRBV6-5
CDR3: ASSYRAGAGNEQF

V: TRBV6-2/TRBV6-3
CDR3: ASSTDRLYEKLF

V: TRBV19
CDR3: ASSMAGALTDTQY

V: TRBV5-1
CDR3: ASSPRANYGYT

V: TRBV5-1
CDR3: ASSRGQAHGNTEAF

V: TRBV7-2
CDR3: ASSFYRGPQETQY

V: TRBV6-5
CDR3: ASISLTGGNYGYT

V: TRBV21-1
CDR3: ASRDRAKNIQY

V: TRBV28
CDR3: ASSLVRGNTIY

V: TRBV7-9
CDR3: ASSATGTGAYEQY

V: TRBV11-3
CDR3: ASSPGLRPSTDTQY

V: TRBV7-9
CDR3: ASSRGANTEVF

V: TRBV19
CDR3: AATDGGADNEKLF

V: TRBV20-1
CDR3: SASAQDYGYT

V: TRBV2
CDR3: ASSPTGGGSQPQH

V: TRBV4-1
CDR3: ASSPTGQDYGYT

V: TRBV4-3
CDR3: ASSQNQDRGSGALH